The clone carrying this TCR beta chain was picked up many times. Its antigen remains unknown. This sample is drawn from a study of CD8 T cells in ankylosing spondylitis. Whole-study results and caveats: Peripheral blood samples showed relatively rare disease-linked clones, and these clones were CD8+. A TCR beta motif of several highly homologous variants appeared characteristic of ankylosing spondylitis blood. The clones that were linked to disease were reported to be significantly enriched in matched synovial fluid samples from ankylosing spondylitis patients.

TCRdb itself ran the 5' RACE reads through MiXCR, one entry per CDR3 protein. Here the sample spans roughly 130,000 distinct CDR3 sequences, roughly 15% being singletons. In germline, CDR1 is DFQATT, CDR2 SNEGSKA (reference sequence). V gave up 0 bases and J gave up 1 base, with 5 bases separating them. The CDR3 runs to 13 residues. This TCR came from a female donor with ankylosing spondylitis or in good health (not recorded which). The rearrangement joins TRBV20-1 to TRBJ2-3; D gene ambiguous. Sequencing input: blood, either unsorted or a sorted T cell fraction (not recorded which). CDR3 bases: TGCAGTGCTAGAGATCAGGGCACAGATACGCAGTATTTT. Amino acid sequence: CSARDQGTDTQYF.